This is a list of T cell receptor beta chains from one sample in a study of shared clonotypes between healthy human individuals. The repertoire was sequenced with immunoSEQ multiplex PCR; TCRdb's copy has only in-frame clones and lacks some. The table has around 100,000 clones, roughly two thirds seen once. The sequenced material came from memory CD8+ T cells sorted from blood. The receptors come from a man younger than 45 in good health. The CDR3 runs from the conserved cysteine through the conserved F or W.

V: TRBV27
J: TRBJ2-7
CDR3: CASSFWTGYPYEQYF

V: TRBV28
J: TRBJ2-1
CDR3: CASSFMLAGVKQFF

V: TRBV19
J: TRBJ2-7
CDR3: CASSSHRTDTYEQYF

V: TRBV5-1
J: TRBJ2-7
CDR3: CASSFGWEGLEFYEQYF

V: TRBV5-6
J: TRBJ2-6
CDR3: CASSLAPAIAVNVLTF

V: TRBV6-1
J: TRBJ1-5
CDR3: CASSGTGEQPQHF

V: TRBV9
J: TRBJ1-4
CDR3: CASSVDGTGGEKLFF

V: TRBV11-3
J: TRBJ2-2
CDR3: CASSSATQGPVAGELFF

V: TRBV2
J: TRBJ2-1
CDR3: CASSEDGANEQFF

V: TRBV6-5
J: TRBJ1-2
CDR3: CASSRLTANYGYTF

V: TRBV2
J: TRBJ2-5
CDR3: CASRAGQGENYQETQYF

V: TRBV5-1
J: TRBJ2-2
CDR3: CASSPQGASPYTGELFF

V: TRBV27
J: TRBJ2-7
CDR3: CASSLNRGRDEQYF

V: TRBV5-1
J: TRBJ2-2
CDR3: CASSRRTSGTTGELFF

V: TRBV7-2
J: TRBJ2-4
CDR3: CASSLDARSIQYF

V: TRBV5-1
J: TRBJ2-2
CDR3: CASRIRPGGRETGELFF

V: TRBV2
J: TRBJ2-7
CDR3: CASSEGAGVRYEQYF

V: TRBV11-2
J: TRBJ2-7
CDR3: CASSFETITYEQYF

V: TRBV28
J: TRBJ2-7
CDR3: CASSLYEQYF

V: TRBV10-3
J: TRBJ2-2
CDR3: CAISGEGSPYGELFF

V: TRBV5-6
J: .
CDR3: CASIGGGPIYEQYF

V: TRBV27
J: TRBJ2-3
CDR3: CASSLFPGVPAGDTDTQYF

V: TRBV11-2
J: TRBJ2-3
CDR3: CASSLRDSRFSTDTQYF

V: TRBV7-9
J: TRBJ2-3
CDR3: CASSKSRAGGSDTQYF

V: TRBV25-1
J: TRBJ2-1
CDR3: CASSDGWAGNEQFF

V: TRBV5-8
J: TRBJ2-3
CDR3: CASSSPGVLSTDTQYF

V: TRBV7-8
J: TRBJ2-1
CDR3: CASSLGPGAEQFF

V: TRBV6-1
J: TRBJ1-1
CDR3: CASSAVASDTEAFF

V: TRBV30
J: TRBJ1-4
CDR3: CAWSVAGVEKLFF

V: TRBV6-1
J: TRBJ2-7
CDR3: CASEETETYEQYF

V: TRBV27
J: TRBJ1-2
CDR3: CASGLTGMSYTF

V: TRBV6-5
J: TRBJ2-7
CDR3: CASSFTGSSYEQYF

V: TRBV6-9
J: TRBJ2-7
CDR3: CAIGGYYEQYF

V: TRBV7-8
J: TRBJ2-5
CDR3: CASSAEQGAQETQYF

V: TRBV16
J: TRBJ1-1
CDR3: CASSQTENTEAFF

V: TRBV29-1
J: TRBJ1-2
CDR3: CSVTDQDRGNGYTF

V: TRBV5-5
J: TRBJ2-7
CDR3: CASSLGWTVGYYEQYF

V: TRBV13
J: TRBJ2-7
CDR3: CASSSSRAYEQYF

V: TRBV2
J: TRBJ1-1
CDR3: CASSADRGTEAFF

V: TRBV6-5
J: TRBJ2-3
CDR3: CASSSISGTGRDTQYF

V: TRBV9
J: TRBJ2-5
CDR3: CAPRLAGGGETQYF

V: TRBV25-1
J: TRBJ1-2
CDR3: CASSEYGGKEYGYTF

V: TRBV28
J: TRBJ1-1
CDR3: CASRIQGLGTEAFF

V: TRBV4-1
J: TRBJ2-7
CDR3: CASSQDKMVLGYEQYF

V: TRBV5-4
J: TRBJ2-1
CDR3: CASSYDWNNEQFF

V: TRBV4-3
J: TRBJ2-2
CDR3: CASSSGASGSGELFF

V: TRBV10-3
J: TRBJ2-1
CDR3: CAISDTSSNEQFF

V: TRBV5-6
J: TRBJ2-6
CDR3: CASSLVGQALSGANVLTF